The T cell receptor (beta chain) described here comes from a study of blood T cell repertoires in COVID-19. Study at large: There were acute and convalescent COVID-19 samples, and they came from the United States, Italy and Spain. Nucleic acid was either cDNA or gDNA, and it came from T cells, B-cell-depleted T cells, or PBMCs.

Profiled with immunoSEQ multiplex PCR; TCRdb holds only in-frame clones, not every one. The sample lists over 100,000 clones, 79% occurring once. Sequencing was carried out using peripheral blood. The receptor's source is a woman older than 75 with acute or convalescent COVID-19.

The CDR3 sequence is CASSPSGQSNNSPLHF. The CDR3 DNA sequence: TGTGCCAGCTCACCCTCGGGACAGTCAAATAATTCACCCCTCCACTTT. This chain uses TRBV18 with TRBJ1-6; 7 positions agree with TRBD1. CDR3 length equals 16 residues. V dropped 3 bases and J dropped 5; count of bases not matched to a gene: 7. Germline V gene data show CDR1 as KGHSH and CDR2 as LQKENI.